This T cell receptor beta chain was sequenced for a study of control samples from healthy donors and cancer patients. Sequencing was performed with immunoSEQ multiplex PCR; in TCRdb, only in-frame clones are kept and a portion is missing. The data hold 170,000 or so clones, with 91% observed a single time. Per the germline V gene, CDR1 is LGHNT and CDR2 is FRNRAP. This CDR3 region has 17 residues. The trim removed 5 bases at V and 0 bases at J, leaving 12 bases unmatched. This sequence joins TRBV12-5 and TRBJ1-2; 7 nucleotides match TRBD1. The sequence was collected from a middle-aged woman in good health. Sequencing used blood. The CDR3, as DNA: TGTGCTAGTGGTCTTGGGCCTAGACAGGGCTCTAACTATGGCTACACCTTC. Its translation is CASGLGPRQGSNYGYTF.